This entry concerns a single T cell receptor beta chain. What it recognizes is unknown. Every patient was untreated before thyroid surgery. Original processing methods: The study took CDR3 differences across clinicopathological groups and made a distant-metastasis classifier for papillary thyroid cancer from them. MiXCR was used by TCRdb to re-call the PCR reads. The V and J calls and clone size come from TCRdb's table, not from the authors' own analysis. This repertoire shows tens of thousands of clones, roughly 26% found once; its top ten account for roughly 9.1%. This entry is derived from a study of metastatic and nonmetastatic thyroid tumors. Study-level information: Malignant thyroid and benign thyroid patients provided blood and tumor or nodule tissue whose repertoires were compared. Study-level results: Versus benign nodules, malignant thyroid tumors reportedly had significantly higher TCR beta diversity, in blood and tumor.

The CDR3 is made up of 14 amino acids. Trimming pared 1 base from V and 4 bases from J, leaving 10 bases between. CDR1 and CDR2 from the germline V gene are MDHEN and SYDVKM. The chain employs TRBV28 and TRBJ2-5; D not certain. Material: blood. This clonotype originated in a female donor with papillary thyroid cancer or a benign thyroid nodule (not recorded which). Some clones in this sample may be carry-over from other donors' samples. The CDR3 is CASSLSGFGETQYF. CDR3 nucleotides: TGTGCCAGCAGTTTATCGGGTTTCGGAGAGACCCAGTACTTC.